Below, one T cell receptor (beta chain) is given with its context. Its antigen target is currently unknown. Base-call qualities are not available, and no considerably larger clone is one nucleotide away. TCRbeta CDR3 regions were amplified from genomic DNA using the immunoSEQ Assay, a bias-controlled multiplex PCR. The paper's data handling went like this. The number of nucleated cells in each sample was estimated by amplification of reference gene primers within the assay. Sequence reads were collapsed and filtered to measure the absolute abundance of every unique TCRbeta CDR3 rearrangement. For each sample, productive Simpson clonality was calculated by taking the square root of Simpson's diversity index across productive rearrangements. What TCRdb holds here is the immuneACCESS table cut down to in-frame rearrangements. Part of the clones is not present; checked against another copy, under half of the missing clones reflect an unresolved V gene, and the others are unexplained. That table gives V, J and clone size, and the DNA gave D and trimming. The sample has over 150,000 clones on record, 65% to 90% of them singletons. The top ten hold roughly 13% of the sample.

The record originates from a study of blood T cell repertoires in COVID-19 (TCRdb year 2020). At the level of the whole study: Collaborator samples came from the United States, Italy and Spain and covered acute and convalescent phases of COVID-19. The material from the prospective study consisted of cDNA or gDNA derived from T cells, B-cell-depleted T cells, or PBMCs. Where available, HLA class I and class II types were taken from metadata supplied by the sample provider and were not determined by assay-based typing. Sample metadata almost always included a de-identified subject ID, COVID-19 status, age in years and sex. Subjects who had been exposed to COVID-19, were actively infected with it, or had recovered from it provided the deeply sampled blood TCRbeta repertoires that made up the dataset. Samples came from the ongoing ImmuneRACE study (first 160 participants) plus 1,254 subjects from 6 global collaborators. The repertoires were released in a freely available public database intended as a resource for research on the immune response to SARS-CoV-2. Overall study results and their limits: How much clinical and demographic metadata was included differed by source and by participant, and the metadata was provided uncurated.

The collaborating institutions used their own protocols to collect whole blood in K2EDTA tubes. For TCRbeta analysis, collaborators shipped samples in one of three forms: frozen whole blood, isolated PBMCs, or DNA extracted from either of those sample types. Inclusive of the bounding cysteine and phenylalanine, the CDR3 is 14 residues long. Only the CDR3 part of the read is kept: 42 bases, read in frame from the first base. V lost 2 bases and J lost 4 bases, and the count of bases not matched to a germline gene is 2. From a lookup of the germline V gene, CDR1 and CDR2 are SNHLY and FYNNEI. The receptor chain draws on TRBV2 and TRBJ2-5, with 9 bases matching TRBD2. The sequence was collected from a human donor in a cohort sampled during active COVID-19. Source material: peripheral blood. CDR3 protein: CASSERGLAETQYF. The nucleotides read TGTGCCAGCAGTGAAAGGGGACTAGCAGAGACCCAGTACTTC.